This T cell receptor (beta chain) came from a study of CD8+ T cells in alopecia areata. Study outcomes and limitations: Across lesional scalp, and particularly alopecia totalis/universalis, clonality surpassed that of normal scalp.

Details on this clone: Its specificity is not known.

The V gene lost 5 bases and the J gene lost 8 bases, with 7 bases spanning the gap. This CDR3 region has 11 residues. Per germline, CDR1 LGHNT and CDR2 FRNRAP. cDNA reverse transcribed from extracted RNA served as the sequencing template. Measured with immunoSEQ multiplex PCR; TCRdb has only the in-frame clones, and not every one. Among some 180,000 clones, about 53% were seen once, and the ten largest hold approximately 10%. Described treatment: oral pan-JAK inhibitor, 5-10 mg twice daily. Collected material from alopecia areata patients comprised lesional scalp punch biopsies and peripheral blood. The receptor's source is a human donor with alopecia areata. The genes are TRBV12-5 and TRBJ2-1; D gene unclear. This specimen consisted of CD8+ T cells sorted from blood, obtained at week 24, from a patient treated with tofacitinib. The CDR3 here is CASGERDEQFF. In DNA form, the CDR3 reads TGTGCTAGTGGTGAGAGAGATGAGCAGTTCTTC.